These 27 T cell receptor beta chains were all obtained from the same sample, sequenced in a study of T-cell memory formation after mild COVID-19. MiXCR, applied by TCRdb to the 5' RACE reads, yields one record per CDR3 protein. Counted here are a few hundred thousand distinct CDR3 sequences, 15% to 20% occurring once; the ten biggest clones make up 20% to 25%. The material sequenced was PBMCs or a T cell subset sorted from them (not recorded which). These TCRs come from a man aged 18 to 29 who had mild COVID-19 (a few samples of this study predate the infection). Cell type and time point are not known.

The chain is built from TRBV12-3 or TRBV12-4 and TRBJ2-5; perhaps TRBD2 as D (5 bases). CDR3 length equals 15 residues. V was clipped by 5 bases and J by 5 bases, with 18 bases between them. The CDR3 is CASSPQRAARETQYF. CDR3 sequence (DNA): TGTGCCAGCAGTCCGCAGAGGGCTGCCCGGGAGACCCAGTACTTC.

This clonotype has a handful of counts. The rearrangement links TRBV6-5 to TRBJ1-3, with D perhaps matching TRBD1 (6 bases). In germline, CDR1 is MNHEY, CDR2 SVGAGI. V gave up 6 bases and J gave up 1 base, with 16 bases separating them. The CDR3 consists of 16 residues. The CDR3 DNA reads TGTGCCAGCAGGAACGAAGGACAGTCGTCTGGAAACACCATATATTTT. Its protein is CASRNEGQSSGNTIYF.

At least ten counts were recorded for this clonotype. This chain uses TRBV7-2 with TRBJ2-2; D is undetermined. Trimming stripped 2 bases from V and 7 bases from J, with 11 bases between. CDR3 length equals 14 residues. Germline V gene data show CDR1 as SGHTA and CDR2 as FQGNSA. The CDR3 region has the DNA TGTGCCAGCAGCTTATTTCGGCCCGACGGGGAGCTGTTTTTT. Translation gives CASSLFRPDGELFF.

This clonotype was seen a few times. The chain has TRBV7-2 and TRBJ2-7; the D is unclear. Germline assignment: CDR1 SGHTA and CDR2 FQGNSA. This CDR3 is 15 amino acids long. V lost 2 bases and J lost 0, with 11 bases in between. CDR3 sequence (DNA): TGTGCCAGCAGCTTATCGACTCCGAGCTCCTACGAGCAGTACTTC. Translation gives CASSLSTPSSYEQYF.

This clonotype was picked up a small number of times. V usage is TRBV3-1 and J usage is TRBJ2-3; no clear D. In germline, CDR1 is LGHDT, CDR2 YNNKEL (reference sequence). The CDR3 consists of 16 residues. The V end lost 0 bases, the J end lost 3 bases, and 13 bases lay between the germline ends. CDR3 sequence reads: CASSQDLWAGTDTQYF. The CDR3, as DNA: TGTGCCAGCAGCCAAGATCTTTGGGCAGGTACAGATACGCAGTATTTT.

This clonotype turned up a few times. CDR3 in amino acids: CASSYGLGQNYGYTF. Written as DNA, the CDR3 is TGTGCCAGCAGTTACGGGCTGGGACAGAACTATGGCTACACCTTC. The J gene is TRBJ1-2, the V gene TRBV6-5, with TRBD1 matching 7 bases. V was clipped by 2 bases and J by 2 bases; unmatched bases: 5. CDR1 MNHEY and CDR2 SVGAGI come from the germline V gene. The CDR3 is 15 amino acids.

This clonotype was counted a few times. A read error may account for a junction end that differs from germline. The chain uses TRBV6-2 or TRBV6-3 and TRBJ1-2; D call uncertain. CDR1 is MNHEY and CDR2 is SVGEGT in the germline V gene. The CDR3 runs to 13 residues. The CDR3 reads CASSNPPSYGYTF. Here the CDR3 DNA reads TGTGCCAGCAGTAATCCACCTAGCTATGGATACACCTTC.

This clonotype was found a few times. This sequence joins TRBV5-5 and TRBJ1-1, with TRBD1 matching over 11 bases. In germline, CDR1 is SGHKS, CDR2 YYEKEE (reference sequence). V lost 8 bases, J lost 3 bases, and 18 bases stayed unmatched. This CDR3 comprises 18 residues. The DNA for the CDR3 is TGTGCCAGTTCCCGCGGACAGGGGGCTAGTGTAAGTGACACTGAAGCTTTCTTT. Amino acid sequence: CASSRGQGASVSDTEAFF.

The chain combines TRBV11-1 with TRBJ2-3; 9 bases match TRBD1. CDR3 length: 14 residues. CDR1 is SGHAT and CDR2 is FQDESV in the germline V gene (reference sequence). The trim removed 5 bases at V and 4 bases at J, leaving 4 bases unmatched. The CDR3 region has the DNA TGTGCCAGCAGCATACAGGGGGCTTCAGATACGCAGTATTTT. Translated: CASSIQGASDTQYF.

This chain connects TRBV7-2 to TRBJ1-5; D is ambiguous. V was cut by 1 base and J by 1 base, with 11 bases left in between. Germline V gene sequence: CDR1 SGHTA, CDR2 FQGNSA. The CDR3 sequence is 16 residues long. In DNA form, the CDR3 reads TGTGCCAGCAGCTTAGTCGGCGGGGTAAGCAATCAGCCCCAGCATTTT. Protein: CASSLVGGVSNQPQHF.

This clonotype turned up a few times. The chain has TRBV4-1 and TRBJ1-2; no clear D gene. This CDR3 has 13 amino acids. V was cut by 0 bases and J by 8 bases, with 10 bases left in between. The germline CDR1 and CDR2 sequences are MGHRA and YSYEKL. CDR3 coding DNA: TGCGCCAGCAGCCAAGAATTGCGAGGCGGCTACACCTTC. It yields the protein CASSQELRGGYTF.

This clonotype turned up a few times. The chain couples TRBV19 to TRBJ2-3; tentatively, D is TRBD1 or TRBD2 (6 bases each). CDR3 size: 14 residues. Per germline, CDR1 LNHDA and CDR2 SQIVND (reference sequence). V lost 4 bases, J lost 5 bases, and 13 bases lay in between. The CDR3 region is CASSRSGAGDTQYF. DNA of the CDR3: TGTGCCAGTAGTAGGTCGGGGGCGGGAGATACGCAGTATTTT. Variable domain in full (rest from reference TRBV19 and TRBJ2-3): DGGITQSPKYLFRKEGQNVTLSCEQNLNHDAMYWYRQDPGQGLRLIYYSQIVNDFQKGDIAEGYSVSREKKESFPLTVTSAQKNPTAFYLCASSRSGAGDTQYFGPGTRLTVL.

The rearrangement joins TRBV30 to TRBJ1-6, with unresolved D. Trimming stripped 1 base from V and 0 bases from J, with 10 bases between. The CDR3 contains 16 residues. The V gene's germline CDR1 is GTSNPN and CDR2 SVGIG (reference sequence). The CDR3 DNA follows: TGTGCCTGGAGTGAACGGCAGAGCTCCTATAATTCACCCCTCCACTTT. Protein product: CAWSERQSSYNSPLHF.

The J gene is TRBJ1-2, the V gene TRBV6-5, with D unresolved. Looked up from germline, CDR1 is MNHEY and CDR2 is SVGAGI. This CDR3 comprises 15 residues. Trimming shortened V by 0 bases and J by 2 bases, and 10 bases separated the two germline ends. The CDR3 sequence is CASSYSPGGNYGYTF. The CDR3, as DNA: TGTGCCAGCAGTTACTCCCCGGGAGGGAACTATGGCTACACCTTC.

Ten or more counts support this clonotype. V and J are TRBV10-3 and TRBJ2-5; the match to TRBD2 covers 7 bases. The V segment lost 10 bases and the J segment 2 bases; nucleotides outside the gene matches: 10. This CDR3 region has 14 residues. The germline CDR1 and CDR2 sequences are ENHRY and SYGVKD. The CDR3 DNA reads as TGTGCCACCAGAGGGAGGGAAGGGCAAGAGACCCAGTACTTC. Protein product: CATRGREGQETQYF.

The chain recombines TRBV6-5 with TRBJ2-7, with 8 nucleotides matching TRBD1. The CDR3 is 14 residues long. Germline values: CDR1 MNHEY, CDR2 SVGAGI. V was clipped by 0 bases and J by 5 bases; unmatched bases: 3. The CDR3 is CASSYSRGLDEQYV. The CDR3 DNA follows: TGTGCCAGCAGTTACTCCAGGGGGCTAGACGAGCAGTACGTC.

This clonotype was counted ten times or more. J is TRBJ1-2 and V is TRBV20-1; D gene uncertain. From germline, CDR1 is DFQATT and CDR2 SNEGSKA (reference sequence). CDR3 length: 15 residues. V lost 2 bases to trimming and J lost 0 bases, with 13 bases between them. In DNA, the CDR3 is TGCAGTGCTAGAAAAACGGACGGACCTAACTATGGCTACACCTTC. Amino acid sequence: CSARKTDGPNYGYTF.

This clonotype occurred many times. The chain is built from TRBV7-2 and TRBJ2-3; D is unclear. V dropped 6 bases and J dropped 4 bases, with 14 bases sitting between them. CDR1 is SGHTA, CDR2 FQGNSA, per germline. The CDR3 is 14 amino acids. The CDR3 loop is CASSTALHSDTQYF. In DNA form, the CDR3 reads TGTGCCAGCAGTACAGCATTACACTCAGATACGCAGTATTTT. The full variable domain, in which reference TRBV7-2 and TRBJ2-3 provide the parts outside the CDR3, is GAGVSQSPSNKVTEKGKDVELRCDPISGHTALYWYRQSLGQGLEFLIYFQGNSAPDKSGLPSDRFSAERTGGSVSTLTIQRTQQEDSAVYLCASSTALHSDTQYFGPGTRLTVL.

This chain joins TRBV11-2 and TRBJ2-3; 12 bases line up with TRBD1. The germline V gene encodes CDR1 SGHAT and CDR2 FQNNGV. The CDR3 is made up of 15 amino acids. Losses at the gene ends were 5 bases for V and 6 bases for J; bases not matched to a gene: 6. The CDR3 sequence is CASSAGTGGYDTQYF. DNA for the CDR3: TGTGCCAGCAGCGCAGGGACAGGGGGCTACGATACGCAGTATTTT.

This clonotype was detected many times. CDR3 protein: CSVLDSFGIAGELFF. The CDR3 nucleotides are TGCAGCGTATTAGACTCTTTTGGGATTGCCGGGGAGCTGTTTTTT. J is TRBJ2-2 and V is TRBV29-1; D ambiguous. Germline V gene data show CDR1 as SQVTM and CDR2 as ANQGSEA. The ends were cut back, 6 bases at V and 6 bases at J, with 20 bases in the middle. The CDR3 totals 15 residues.

This clonotype was detected a few times. The J gene is TRBJ2-5, the V gene TRBV9; no definite D call. Germline V gene sequence: CDR1 SGDLS, CDR2 YYNGEE. Trimming took off 0 bases at V and 1 base at J, with 10 bases between the two ends. This CDR3 is built from 15 residues. In nucleotides, the CDR3 is TGTGCCAGCAGCGTAGACGGCAGTACCCAAGAGACCCAGTACTTC. As protein: CASSVDGSTQETQYF.

This clonotype has only a few counts. The chain is built from TRBV20-1 and TRBJ2-1; 13 nucleotides agree with TRBD2. V gave up 6 bases and J gave up 10 bases; unmatched junction bases: 9. The CDR3 consists of 14 residues. In germline, CDR1 is DFQATT, CDR2 SNEGSKA (reference sequence). The CDR3 region has the DNA TGCAGTGCCGTAGCCCCGACTAGCGGGAGGGAGCAGTTCTTC. It yields the protein CSAVAPTSGREQFF.

This clonotype was seen a few times. The genes are TRBV4-2 and TRBJ2-3, with D uncertain. Per germline, CDR1 LGHNA and CDR2 YNFKEQ. This CDR3 has 17 amino acids. V lost 1 base, J lost 0 bases, and 14 bases lay in between. CDR3 protein: CASSQAVAQISTDTQYF. Written as DNA, the CDR3 is TGTGCCAGCAGCCAAGCGGTAGCTCAAATAAGCACAGATACGCAGTATTTT.

This rearrangement joins TRBV20-1 to TRBJ2-7; D possibly corresponds to TRBD2 (7 bases). Germline values: CDR1 DFQATT, CDR2 SNEGSKA (reference sequence). CDR3 length: 14 amino acids. V lost 6 bases, J lost 0 bases, and 15 bases lay in between. CDR3 in DNA: TGCAGTGCAGAAGGGGGGGTAGGCTCCTACGAGCAGTACGTC. Its protein product is CSAEGGVGSYEQYV.

This clonotype was counted a few times. The chain combines TRBV6-5 with TRBJ1-1; weak D call: TRBD1 (6 bases). The germline CDR1 and CDR2 sequences are MNHEY and SVGAGI. The CDR3 covers 15 residues. V was cut by 6 bases and J by 0 bases, with 14 bases left in between. The CDR3 reads CASSSGQLMNTEAFF. DNA for the CDR3: TGTGCCAGCAGCTCCGGACAGTTAATGAACACTGAAGCTTTCTTT.

The chain joins TRBV4-1 to TRBJ2-2; 13 bases map to TRBD2. J lost 4 bases, V lost 0 bases, and 5 bases had no gene match. Germline-derived CDR1 and CDR2 are MGHRA and YSYEKL. The CDR3 is 18 amino acids. The CDR3: CASSQDWTSGGFTGELFF. As DNA, the CDR3 is TGCGCCAGCAGCCAAGACTGGACTAGCGGGGGATTCACCGGGGAGCTGTTTTTT.

This clonotype was seen ten or more times. J is TRBJ2-5 and V is TRBV10-3, with TRBD1 identical over 7 bases. Germline values: CDR1 ENHRY, CDR2 SYGVKD. V shed 3 bases and J 1 base; nucleotides not matched to a gene: 8. This CDR3 is built from 16 residues. The CDR3: CAISDPVGQIQETQYF. The CDR3, as DNA: TGTGCCATCAGTGACCCGGTGGGACAGATCCAAGAGACCCAGTACTTC.